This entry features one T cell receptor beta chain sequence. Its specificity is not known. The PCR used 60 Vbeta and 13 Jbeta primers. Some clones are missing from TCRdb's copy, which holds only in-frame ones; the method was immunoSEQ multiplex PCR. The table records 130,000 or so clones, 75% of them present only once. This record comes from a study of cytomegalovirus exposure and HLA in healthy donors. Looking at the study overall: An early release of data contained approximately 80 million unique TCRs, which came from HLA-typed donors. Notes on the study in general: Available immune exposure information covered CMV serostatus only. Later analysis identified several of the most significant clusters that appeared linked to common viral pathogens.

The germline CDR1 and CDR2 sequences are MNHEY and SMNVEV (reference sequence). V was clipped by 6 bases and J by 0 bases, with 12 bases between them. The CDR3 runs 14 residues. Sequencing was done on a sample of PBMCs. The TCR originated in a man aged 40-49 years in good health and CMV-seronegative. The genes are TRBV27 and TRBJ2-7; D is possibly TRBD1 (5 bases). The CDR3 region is CASRRPDSSYEQYF. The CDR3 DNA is TGTGCCAGCAGGCGCCCCGACAGCTCCTACGAGCAGTACTTC.